Following are 32 T cell receptor beta chains from one sample sequenced in a study of a mutant IDH1 vaccine in newly diagnosed glioma. This sample's time point: week 47, end of study. The study gave 300 ug of mutant IDH1 20-mer peptide per vaccine dose, with topical imiquimod. The protocol was immunoSEQ multiplex PCR, while the TCRdb copy is restricted to in-frame clones and leaves out a portion. The table records about 52,000 clones, over 75% of them present only once. These TCRs are of unknown antigen specificity. The sample here was PBMCs, taken from a glioma patient whose treatment included an IDH1 peptide vaccine. These receptors all stem from a woman in her forties with glioma. Some clones in this sample may be carry-over from other donors' samples.

This clone occurred a few times. The gene calls are TRBV6-6 and TRBJ2-7; D gene uncertain. Germline-derived CDR1 and CDR2 are MNHNY and SVGAGI (reference sequence). Between the trimmed V and J ends, which lost 4 bases and 0 bases, there was a span of 13 bases. This CDR3 is built from 15 residues. The CDR3 protein is CASSSPTLSSYEQYF. The CDR3 nucleotides are TGTGCCAGCAGTTCCCCGACTCTAAGCTCCTACGAGCAGTACTTC.

The J gene is TRBJ2-1, the V gene TRBV7-9; tentative D call: TRBD2 (6 bases). V lost 2 bases and J lost 3, with 8 bases in between. CDR1 is SEHNR, CDR2 FQNEAQ, per germline (reference sequence). The CDR3 runs to 14 residues. The chain's CDR3 is CASSLIGGYNEQFF. The CDR3 DNA is TGTGCCAGCAGCTTAATCGGGGGCTACAATGAGCAGTTCTTC.

V gene TRBV30 combines with J gene TRBJ2-7; D is perhaps TRBD1 (6 bases). The V gene's germline CDR1 is GTSNPN and CDR2 SVGIG (reference sequence). The CDR3 contains 14 residues. The germline V and J ends were trimmed by 0 bases and 2 bases, with 11 bases remaining between them. The CDR3 protein is CAWSVVQGPYEQYF. The CDR3, as DNA: TGTGCCTGGAGTGTAGTACAGGGACCCTACGAGCAGTACTTC.

J is TRBJ1-6 and V is TRBV25-1; 10 bases fit TRBD1. With 3 bases clipped from V and 9 bases from J, the junction kept 5 bases outside the gene matches. This CDR3 is 15 amino acids long. CDR1 MGHDK and CDR2 SYGVNS come from the germline V gene. The CDR3 is CASSDPTGGGSPLHF. The CDR3 DNA is TGTGCCAGCAGTGACCCGACAGGGGGCGGTTCACCCCTCCACTTT.

In the case of this clone: This CDR3 is also generated by other DNA sequences in the sample. This chain connects TRBV29-1 to TRBJ2-7; 12 nucleotides agree with TRBD2. CDR1 and CDR2 from the germline V gene are SQVTM and ANQGSEA. The V gene end was trimmed by 4 bases and the J gene end by 6 bases; junction bases not matched to a gene: 4. This CDR3 is built from 13 residues. CDR3 nucleotides: TGCAGCGTTGTTCTAGCGGGGGGGGGCGAGCAGTACTTC. This encodes CSVVLAGGGEQYF.

This chain connects TRBV7-9 to TRBJ1-2, with D unclear. V lost 3 bases and J lost 5, with 16 bases in between. This CDR3 has 15 amino acids. Germline values: CDR1 SEHNR, CDR2 FQNEAQ (reference sequence). The DNA for the CDR3 is TGTGCCAGCAGCTTTGAGGGAAATTCGGAATATGGCTACACCTTC. Residues: CASSFEGNSEYGYTF.

The chain carries TRBV6-6 and TRBJ1-5; 7 bases fit TRBD1. The V gene's germline CDR1 is MNHNY and CDR2 SVGAGI (reference sequence). The CDR3 contains 15 residues. The junction had 5 bases not matched to a gene; V was cut back by 6 bases and J by 0 bases. The CDR3 nucleotides are TGTGCCAGCAGGCAACAGGGGAATAGCAATCAGCCCCAGCATTTT. This translates into CASRQQGNSNQPQHF.

This clone was found once. This chain uses TRBV5-6 with TRBJ1-2; no definite D call. CDR1 is SGHDT and CDR2 is YYEEEE in the germline V gene. With 0 bases removed from V and 4 bases from J, the gap between germline ends came to 16 bases. The CDR3 is 16 residues long. In nucleotides, the CDR3 is TGTGCCAGCAGCTTGGCCTTCCGGGAGGGTGGCTATGGCTACACCTTC. Translated, it gives CASSLAFREGGYGYTF.

This chain connects TRBV6-1 to TRBJ1-5; D is ambiguous. The CDR3 is made up of 14 amino acids. Germline V gives CDR1 MNHNS, CDR2 SASEGT. Trimming removed 9 bases from V and 2 bases from J, with 14 bases in between. CDR3 bases: TGTGCCAGTGGTCAGGTCCAGGGCAATCAGCCCCAGCATTTT. Its protein product is CASGQVQGNQPQHF.

The chain is built from TRBV10-1 and TRBJ2-1; 10 bases match TRBD2. The CDR3 consists of 15 residues. Trimming cost V 7 bases and J 0 bases; bases outside gene matches: 3. The V gene's germline CDR1 is WNHNN and CDR2 SYGVQD (reference sequence). CDR3: CASIPSGSSYNEQFF. The CDR3 DNA follows: TGCGCCAGCATACCTAGCGGGAGCTCCTACAATGAGCAGTTCTTC.

This rearrangement joins TRBV5-4 to TRBJ2-1; 10 bases map to TRBD2. Per germline, CDR1 SGHNT and CDR2 YYREEE (reference sequence). The CDR3 length is 14 residues. J gave up 4 bases and V 4 bases, and 2 bases lay outside the gene matches. Here the CDR3 reads CASSPSGGYNEQFF. The CDR3 bases are TGTGCCAGCAGCCCTAGCGGGGGTTACAATGAGCAGTTCTTC.

Concerning this clone: Other nucleotide sequences in the sample specify the same CDR3. V and J are TRBV5-1 and TRBJ2-6; D could derive from TRBD1 or TRBD2 (5 bases each). Germline values: CDR1 SGHRS, CDR2 YFSETQ. The CDR3 has 18 residues. V lost 0 bases, J lost 0 bases, and 13 bases lay in between. The CDR3 here is CASSLVTGPSSGANVLTF. The CDR3 DNA is TGCGCCAGCAGCTTGGTCACGGGGCCTAGCTCTGGGGCCAACGTCCTGACTTTC.

The chain combines TRBV9 with TRBJ2-2; no reliable D call. Trimming cost V 1 base and J 3 bases, with 16 bases left between them. This CDR3 contains 17 residues. The germline gives CDR1 SGDLS, CDR2 YYNGEE. The CDR3 loop reads CASSVKIKGTHTGELFF. CDR3 nucleotides: TGTGCCAGCAGCGTAAAGATTAAAGGCACCCACACCGGGGAGCTGTTTTTT.

This clone has a single count. The chain combines TRBV29-1 with TRBJ1-2, with 7 bases aligning to TRBD1. V lost 5 bases, J lost 4 bases, and 4 bases stayed unmatched. This CDR3 is 12 amino acids long. The V gene's germline CDR1 is SQVTM and CDR2 ANQGSEA. CDR3 protein: CSVSDRFYGYTF. The CDR3 DNA reads as TGCAGCGTTTCGGACAGGTTCTATGGCTACACCTTC. The full variable domain, rest sourced from reference TRBV29-1 and TRBJ1-2, is SAVISQKPSRDICQRGTSLTIQCQVDSQVTMMFWYRQQPGQSLTLIATANQGSEATYESGFVIDKFPISRPNLTFSTLTVSNMSPEDSSIYLCSVSDRFYGYTFGSGTRLTVV.

The chain has TRBV5-6 and TRBJ1-2, with a weak D call TRBD1 (5 bases). The germline CDR1 and CDR2 sequences are SGHDT and YYEEEE. The V end was cut by 4 bases, the J end by 8 bases, with 18 bases between. CDR3 size: 14 residues. The DNA for the CDR3 is TGTGCCAGCAGCCAGGGACTCCTACCGGGGGGCTACACCTTC. It is translated as CASSQGLLPGGYTF.

This clone was observed a handful of times. The rearrangement uses TRBV10-3 and TRBJ1-5; maybe TRBD1 (6 bases). The CDR3 is 13 amino acids. Germline V lookup: CDR1 ENHRY, CDR2 SYGVKD. V was pared by 6 bases and J by 4 bases, with 10 bases between. CDR3: CAIRGGLNQPQHF. CDR3 DNA: TGTGCCATCAGGGGGGGGCTTAATCAGCCCCAGCATTTT.

The rearrangement uses TRBV9 and TRBJ1-2; unclear D gene. In germline, CDR1 is SGDLS, CDR2 YYNGEE. CDR3 length equals 11 residues. V dropped 2 bases and J dropped 9 bases, with 8 bases sitting between them. DNA of the CDR3: TGTGCCAGCAGCGTGGGTTGGAGCTACACCTTC. Its translation: CASSVGWSYTF.

The rearrangement links TRBV10-3 to TRBJ1-4; D gene uncertain. Trimming took 8 bases from V and 7 from J, leaving 14 bases between them. Germline V CDR1 and CDR2: ENHRY, SYGVKD. CDR3 size: 13 residues. The CDR3 reads CAISPGKGEKLFF. For the CDR3, the DNA is TGTGCCATCTCCCCGGGAAAGGGTGAAAAACTGTTTTTT.

The CDR3 here is CAWSVARLAGGTQYF. The CDR3 region has the DNA TGTGCCTGGAGTGTGGCGCGACTAGCGGGGGGAACGCAGTATTTT. The rearrangement uses TRBV30 and TRBJ2-3; TRBD2 matches at 13 bases. This CDR3 is 15 amino acids long. Germline trimming cut 0 bases from V and 9 bases from J; bases unmatched to any gene: 6. Germline CDR1 is GTSNPN and CDR2 is SVGIG (reference sequence).

This chain connects TRBV9 to TRBJ1-1; tentative D call: TRBD1 (6 bases). Trimming removed 0 bases at V and 5 bases at J, with 11 bases between. The CDR3 runs 14 residues. The germline CDR1 and CDR2 sequences are SGDLS and YYNGEE. CDR3: CASSVAGAGTEAFF. CDR3 DNA: TGTGCCAGCAGCGTAGCAGGGGCGGGAACTGAAGCTTTCTTT.

Points on this clone: A read error may account for a junction end that differs from germline. The chain joins TRBV7-7 to TRBJ2-1; 7 bases match TRBD2. Germline V gene sequence: CDR1 SSHAT, CDR2 FNYEAQ (reference sequence). The CDR3 has 13 amino acids. The CDR3 region has the DNA TGTGCTAGCAGCCCGGGACTAAACAATGAGCAGTTCTTC. Protein sequence: CASSPGLNNEQFF.

The CDR3 loop is CASSLTRVDQPQHF. In nucleotides, the CDR3 is TGTGCCAGCAGTTTAACCAGGGTCGATCAGCCCCAGCATTTT. The chain links TRBV27 to TRBJ1-5; D possibly corresponds to TRBD1 (5 bases). CDR3 size: 14 residues. Per germline, CDR1 MNHEY and CDR2 SMNVEV (reference sequence). V shed 2 bases and J shed 5 bases, with 10 bases lying between them.

The chain has TRBV30 and TRBJ2-5; D is unresolved. The CDR3 totals 12 residues. The V gene lost 4 bases and the J gene lost 2 bases, with 8 bases spanning the gap. Germline V gene data show CDR1 as GTSNPN and CDR2 as SVGIG (reference sequence). CDR3 residues: CAWNTEQETQYF. The CDR3 DNA sequence: TGTGCCTGGAACACTGAGCAAGAGACCCAGTACTTC.

J is TRBJ1-1 and V is TRBV6-6, with D unclear. The CDR3 is made up of 16 amino acids. The V gene's germline CDR1 is MNHNY and CDR2 SVGAGI (reference sequence). Trimming removed 5 bases at V and 1 base at J, with 17 bases between. The CDR3 sequence is CASSLAALVSNTEAFF. The CDR3 coding sequence is TGTGCCAGCAGTCTCGCAGCGTTGGTCTCGAACACTGAAGCTTTCTTT.

The genes are TRBV7-9 and TRBJ1-1, with D perhaps TRBD1 (6 bases). The CDR3 has 14 amino acids. V was pared by 6 bases and J by 0 bases, with 11 bases between. Germline V gene sequence: CDR1 SEHNR, CDR2 FQNEAQ (reference sequence). CDR3 in amino acids: CASRDRTMNTEAFF. DNA for the CDR3: TGTGCCAGCAGAGACAGGACCATGAACACTGAAGCTTTCTTT.

The V call is TRBV7-8, the J call TRBJ2-7; tentatively, D is TRBD2 (5 bases). In germline, CDR1 is SGHVS, CDR2 FQNEAQ. The germline V and J ends were trimmed by 3 bases and 9 bases, with 15 bases remaining between them. The CDR3 is 13 residues long. CDR3 loop: CASSFIPSWRQYF. In nucleotides, the CDR3 is TGTGCCAGCAGCTTCATACCTAGCTGGAGGCAGTACTTC.

The chain is built from TRBV25-1 and TRBJ2-7, with TRBD1 identical over 9 bases. The germline V gene encodes CDR1 MGHDK and CDR2 SYGVNS. This CDR3 spans 14 amino acids. The V gene end was trimmed by 6 bases and the J gene end by 2 bases; junction bases not matched to a gene: 5. The CDR3 loop reads CASSRQGGTYEQYF. The CDR3 nucleotides are TGTGCCAGCAGCCGACAGGGGGGAACCTACGAGCAGTACTTC.

The V gene is TRBV23-1, the J gene TRBJ1-1; D remains unclear. TRBV23-1 is an open reading frame, and its role is uncertain. Deletions cut 11 bases from V and 5 bases from J, with 9 bases between. There are 10 residues in the CDR3. In DNA, the CDR3 is TGCGCCCATAGATGGACTGAAGCTTTCTTT. The encoded protein is CAHRWTEAFF.

V gene TRBV15 combines with J gene TRBJ2-6, with D uncertain. Per the germline V gene, CDR1 is LNHNV and CDR2 is YYDKDF (reference sequence). Between the trimmed V and J ends, which lost 5 bases and 0 bases, there was a span of 5 bases. The CDR3 consists of 14 residues. The DNA of the CDR3 is TGTGCCACCAGCGACCCCTCTGGGGCCAACGTCCTGACTTTC. Protein product: CATSDPSGANVLTF.

CDR3 coding DNA: TGTGCCAGCAGCTTAATCGAAGGGAGGCCAGATACGCAGTATTTT. Protein sequence: CASSLIEGRPDTQYF. V is TRBV7-8 and J is TRBJ2-3; D possibly corresponds to TRBD2 (6 bases). Deletions cut 2 bases from V and 4 bases from J, with 13 bases between. This CDR3 region has 15 residues. Germline-derived CDR1 and CDR2 are SGHVS and FQNEAQ.

The rearrangement uses TRBV7-9 and TRBJ2-7; D call uncertain. The V and J ends lost 1 base and 3 bases respectively, with 4 bases between them. CDR3 length: 12 amino acids. From germline, CDR1 is SEHNR and CDR2 FQNEAQ (reference sequence). The CDR3 region is CASSLGSYEQYF. Written as DNA, the CDR3 is TGTGCCAGCAGCTTAGGCAGCTACGAGCAGTACTTC.

Worth noting for this clone: Mismatch with germline at one junction end may stem from a read error. The genes are TRBV29-1 and TRBJ2-1; TRBD1 matches at 10 bases. Germline V gives CDR1 SQVTM, CDR2 ANQGSEA. This CDR3 has 12 amino acids. The CDR3 DNA reads as TGCAGCGTCGCCAGACAGGGGGCTCTTTGGGTCTTC. This gives the protein CSVARQGALWVF.